The 10 T cell receptor beta chains in this list originate from one sample, sequenced in a study of blood T cell repertoires in COVID-19. The repertoire was sequenced with immunoSEQ multiplex PCR; TCRdb's copy has only in-frame clones and lacks some. The sample holds about 160,000 clones; around four fifths are singletons and the top ten take roughly 8%. The sequencing input was PBMCs or T cells enriched from blood (not recorded which). Receptors originate from a woman between 50 and 59 years old who had recovered from COVID-19.

The chain recombines TRBV10-3 with TRBJ1-2, with no clear D. This CDR3 has 16 residues. Germline values: CDR1 ENHRY, CDR2 SYGVKD. Between the trimmed V and J ends, which lost 0 bases and 0 bases, there was a span of 11 bases. CDR3 loop: CAISESPVPANYGYTF. DNA for the CDR3: TGTGCCATCAGTGAGTCCCCGGTCCCCGCTAACTATGGCTACACCTTC.

The V and J genes are TRBV28 and TRBJ1-1, with D possibly being TRBD1 (6 bases). Germline values: CDR1 MDHEN, CDR2 SYDVKM. Deletions cut 5 bases from V and 10 bases from J, with 17 bases between. This CDR3 is built from 13 residues. The CDR3 loop reads CASSLNPDSRAFF. The CDR3 DNA sequence: TGTGCCAGCAGTCTCAACCCGGACAGCCGAGCTTTCTTT.

A note on this clone: Other DNA sequences in this sample translate to the same CDR3. The rearrangement links TRBV3-1 (or the pseudogene TRBV3-2) to TRBJ2-2; TRBD1 might be the D (5 bases). Germline CDR1 and CDR2: LGHDT and YNNKEL (reference sequence). This CDR3 is 12 amino acids long. V lost 3 bases and J 8 bases, leaving 7 bases between the germline ends. CDR3 in DNA: TGTGCCAGCAGCCAGACAGTTGGGGAGCTGTTTTTT. Translating gives CASSQTVGELFF.

The chain links TRBV7-3 to TRBJ2-3, with D possibly TRBD2 on 5 matching bases. CDR1 is SGHTA and CDR2 is FQGTGA in the germline V gene. Trimming shortened V by 0 bases and J by 5 bases, and 21 bases separated the two germline ends. This CDR3 is 18 amino acids long. CDR3 nucleotide sequence: TGTGCCAGCAGCTTAACGTTCCCCAGCGGAACACGAGAAGATACGCAGTATTTT. Encoded protein: CASSLTFPSGTREDTQYF.

This sequence joins TRBV5-4 and TRBJ1-2; 8 bases map to TRBD1. Germline V CDR1 and CDR2: SGHNT, YYREEE (reference sequence). CDR3 length: 17 amino acids. V shed 2 bases and J 2 bases; nucleotides not matched to a gene: 11. The CDR3, as DNA: TGTGCCAGCAGCTTAGGACAGGGAAATTTTAGGAACTATGGCTACACCTTC. Residues: CASSLGQGNFRNYGYTF.

In its sample, this clone was seen once. The V and J genes are TRBV19 and TRBJ2-1; 9 bases match TRBD2. V lost 5 bases and J lost 12; bases outside the gene matches: 8. The CDR3 is made up of 13 amino acids. Germline lookup yields CDR1 LNHDA and CDR2 SQIVND (reference sequence). CDR3 in amino acids: CASSWASGTVQFF. The DNA of the CDR3 is TGTGCCAGTAGTTGGGCTAGCGGGACGGTGCAGTTCTTC.

The J gene is TRBJ2-3, the V gene TRBV5-6; the D gene is possibly TRBD1 (5 bases). V was shortened by 2 bases and J by 1 base, with 14 bases between the two germline ends. CDR3 length: 16 residues. Germline CDR1 and CDR2: SGHDT and YYEEEE. Here the CDR3 reads CASSLEVGAGTDTQYF. The CDR3 DNA is TGTGCCAGCAGCTTAGAGGTAGGGGCCGGCACAGATACGCAGTATTTT.

The CDR3 region is CASRLSHREDPYEQYF. The CDR3 bases are TGTGCCAGCCGCCTCTCCCATAGGGAGGACCCCTACGAGCAGTACTTC. This chain connects TRBV6-2 or TRBV6-3 to TRBJ2-7; tentative D call: TRBD2 (6 bases). The CDR3 sequence is 16 residues long. Per the germline V gene, CDR1 is MNHEY and CDR2 is SVGEGT. Trimming removed 8 bases from V and 2 bases from J, with 22 bases in between.

The chain has TRBV19 and TRBJ2-1; D might be TRBD2 (5 bases). This CDR3 contains 13 residues. CDR1 LNHDA and CDR2 SQIVND come from the germline V gene (reference sequence). V shed 8 bases and J shed 3 bases, with 11 bases lying between them. The CDR3, as DNA: TGTGCCAGTCAACAGAGGGACTACAATGAGCAGTTCTTC. Translated: CASQQRDYNEQFF.

The chain combines TRBV6-2 or TRBV6-3 with TRBJ2-5, with 7 bases matching TRBD1. Germline CDR1 reads MNHEY; CDR2 reads SVGEGT. V gave up 4 bases and J gave up 2 bases; unmatched junction bases: 7. CDR3 size: 15 residues. The CDR3 here is CASSSDRRLQETQYF. As DNA, the CDR3 is TGTGCCAGCAGTTCGGACAGGCGATTACAAGAGACCCAGTACTTC.